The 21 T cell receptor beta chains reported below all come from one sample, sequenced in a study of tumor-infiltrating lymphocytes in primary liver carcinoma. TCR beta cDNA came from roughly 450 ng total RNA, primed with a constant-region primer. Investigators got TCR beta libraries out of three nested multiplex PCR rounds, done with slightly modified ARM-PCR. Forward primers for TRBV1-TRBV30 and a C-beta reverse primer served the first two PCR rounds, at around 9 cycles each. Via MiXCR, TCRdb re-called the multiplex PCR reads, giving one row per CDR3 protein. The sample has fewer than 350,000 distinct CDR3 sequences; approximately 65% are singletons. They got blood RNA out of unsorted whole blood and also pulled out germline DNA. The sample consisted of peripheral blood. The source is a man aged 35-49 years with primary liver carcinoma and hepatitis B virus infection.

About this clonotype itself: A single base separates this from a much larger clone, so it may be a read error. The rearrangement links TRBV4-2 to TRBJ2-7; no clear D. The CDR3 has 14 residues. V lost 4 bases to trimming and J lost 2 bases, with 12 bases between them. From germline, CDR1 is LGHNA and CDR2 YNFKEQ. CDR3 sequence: CASSRSARAYEQYF. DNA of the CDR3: TGTGCCAGCAGCCGGAGCGCCCGGGCCTACGAGCAGTACTTC.

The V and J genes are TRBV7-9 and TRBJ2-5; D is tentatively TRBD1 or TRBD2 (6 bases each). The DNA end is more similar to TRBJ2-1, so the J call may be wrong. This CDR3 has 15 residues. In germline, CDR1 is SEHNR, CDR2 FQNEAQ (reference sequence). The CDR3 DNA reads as TGTGCCAGCAGCCCCCGGGGGCGGAACAAAGAGACCCAGTTCTTC. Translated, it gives CASSPRGRNKETQFF.

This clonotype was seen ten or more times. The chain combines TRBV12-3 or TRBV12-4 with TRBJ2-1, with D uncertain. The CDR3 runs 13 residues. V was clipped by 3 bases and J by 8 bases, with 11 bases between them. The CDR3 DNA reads TGTGCCAGCAGTTTGACCCCGAAGGATGAGCAGTTCTTC. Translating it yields CASSLTPKDEQFF.

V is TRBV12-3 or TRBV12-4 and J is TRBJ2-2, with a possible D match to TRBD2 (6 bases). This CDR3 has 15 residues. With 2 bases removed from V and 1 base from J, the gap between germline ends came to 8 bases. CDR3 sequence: CASSLMRGNTGELFF. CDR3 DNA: TGTGCCAGCAGTTTAATGCGGGGGAACACCGGGGAGCTGTTTTTT.

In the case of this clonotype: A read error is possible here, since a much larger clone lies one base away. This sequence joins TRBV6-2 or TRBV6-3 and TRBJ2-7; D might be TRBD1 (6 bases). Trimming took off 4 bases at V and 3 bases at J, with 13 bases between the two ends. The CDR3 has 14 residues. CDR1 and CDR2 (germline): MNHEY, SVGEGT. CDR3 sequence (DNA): TGTGCCAGCAGTTCCGAGACAGGAGACTACGAGCAGTACTTC. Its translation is CASSSETGDYEQYF.

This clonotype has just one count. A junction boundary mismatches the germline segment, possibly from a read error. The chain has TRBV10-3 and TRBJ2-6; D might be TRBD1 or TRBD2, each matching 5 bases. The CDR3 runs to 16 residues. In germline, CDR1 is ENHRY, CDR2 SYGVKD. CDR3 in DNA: TGTGCCTTCAGTGAGTCAAATGGGGGTGGGGCCAACGTCCTGACTTTC. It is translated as CAFSESNGGGANVLTF.

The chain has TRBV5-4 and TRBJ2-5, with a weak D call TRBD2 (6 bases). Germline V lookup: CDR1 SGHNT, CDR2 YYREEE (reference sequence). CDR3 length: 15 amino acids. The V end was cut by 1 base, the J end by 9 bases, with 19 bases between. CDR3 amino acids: CASSLRSRGKEAQYF. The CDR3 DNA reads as TGTGCCAGCAGCTTGAGGTCGCGGGGCAAGGAGGCCCAGTACTTC. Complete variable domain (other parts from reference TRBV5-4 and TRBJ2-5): ETGVTQSPTHLIKTRGQQVTLRCSSQSGHNTVSWYQQALGQGPQFIFQYYREEENGRGNFPPRFSGLQFPNYSSELNVNALELDDSALYLCASSLRSRGKEAQYFGPGTRLLVL.

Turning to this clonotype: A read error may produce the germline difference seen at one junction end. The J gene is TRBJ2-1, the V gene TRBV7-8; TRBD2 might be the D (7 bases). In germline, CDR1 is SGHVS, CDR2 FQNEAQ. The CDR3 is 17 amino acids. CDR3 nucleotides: TGTGCCAGCTGCTTAACTAACAGGGAGGGAGCCCTCAATGAGCAGTTCTTC. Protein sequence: CASCLTNREGALNEQFF. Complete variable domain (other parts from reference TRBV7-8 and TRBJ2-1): GAGVSQSPRYKVAKRGQDVALRCDPISGHVSLFWYQQALGQGPEFLTYFQNEAQLDKSGLPSDRFFAERPEGSVSTLKIQRTQQEDSAVYLCASCLTNREGALNEQFFGPGTRLTVL.

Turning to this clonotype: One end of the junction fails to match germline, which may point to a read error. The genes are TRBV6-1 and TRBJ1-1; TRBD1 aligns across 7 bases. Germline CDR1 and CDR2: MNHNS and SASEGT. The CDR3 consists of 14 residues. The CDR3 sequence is CASSNRGPKTEALF. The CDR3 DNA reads TGTGCCAGCAGTAACAGGGGTCCGAAGACTGAAGCTCTCTTT.

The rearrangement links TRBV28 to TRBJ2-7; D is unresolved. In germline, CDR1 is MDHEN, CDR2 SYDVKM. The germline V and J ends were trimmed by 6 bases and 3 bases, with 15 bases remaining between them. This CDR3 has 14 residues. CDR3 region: CASSLTPGLYEQYF. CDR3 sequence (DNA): TGTGCCAGCAGCTTGACACCAGGCCTCTACGAGCAGTACTTC.

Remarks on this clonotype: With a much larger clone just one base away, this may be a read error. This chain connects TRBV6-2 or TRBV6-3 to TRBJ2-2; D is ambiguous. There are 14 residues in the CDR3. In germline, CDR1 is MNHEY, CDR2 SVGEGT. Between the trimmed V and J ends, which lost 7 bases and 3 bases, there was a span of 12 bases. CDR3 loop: CASTSVGYTGELFF. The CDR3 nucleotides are TGTGCCAGCACTTCTGTGGGTTACACCGGGGAGCTGTTTTTT.

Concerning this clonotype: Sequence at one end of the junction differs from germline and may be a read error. CDR3 DNA: TGTGTCAGCAGTTCGGGGGATACGCAGTATTTT. Residues: CVSSSGDTQYF. The rearrangement joins TRBV12-3 or TRBV12-4 to TRBJ2-3, with a weak D call TRBD2 (5 bases). The CDR3 is 11 amino acids.

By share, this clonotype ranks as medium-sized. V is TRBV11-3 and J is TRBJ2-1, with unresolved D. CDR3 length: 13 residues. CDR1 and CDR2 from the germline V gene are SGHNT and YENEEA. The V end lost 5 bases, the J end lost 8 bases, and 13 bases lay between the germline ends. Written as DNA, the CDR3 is TGTGCCAGCAGCCCGCGAACGATGGATGAGCAGTTCTTC. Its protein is CASSPRTMDEQFF.

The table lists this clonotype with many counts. CDR3 nucleotides: TGTGCCAGCAGCGCGCGACAGCAAGAGACCCAGTACTTC. Its protein is CASSARQQETQYF. The chain carries TRBV7-8 and TRBJ2-5; possibly TRBD1 for D (5 bases). Germline CDR1 is SGHVS and CDR2 is FQNEAQ. The CDR3 extends over 13 amino acids. V was trimmed by 5 bases and J by 2 bases, leaving 9 bases between them.

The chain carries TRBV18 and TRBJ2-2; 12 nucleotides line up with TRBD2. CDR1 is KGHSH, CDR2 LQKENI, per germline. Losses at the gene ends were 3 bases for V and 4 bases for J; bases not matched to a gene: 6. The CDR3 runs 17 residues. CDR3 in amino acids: CASSPPLAGGITGELFF. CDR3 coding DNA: TGTGCCAGCTCACCTCCGCTAGCGGGAGGGATCACCGGGGAGCTGTTTTTT.

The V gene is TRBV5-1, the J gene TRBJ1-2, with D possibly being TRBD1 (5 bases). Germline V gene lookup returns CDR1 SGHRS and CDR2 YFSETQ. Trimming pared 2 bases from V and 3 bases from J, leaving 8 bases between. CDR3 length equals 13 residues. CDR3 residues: CASSLEGHYGYTF. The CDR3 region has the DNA TGCGCCAGCAGCTTAGAGGGGCACTATGGCTACACCTTC. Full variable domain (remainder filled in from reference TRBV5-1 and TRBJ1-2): KAGVTQTPRYLIKTRGQQVTLSCSPISGHRSVSWYQQTPGQGLQFLFEYFSETQRNKGNFPGRFSGRQFSNSRSEMNVSTLELGDSALYLCASSLEGHYGYTFGSGTRLTVV.

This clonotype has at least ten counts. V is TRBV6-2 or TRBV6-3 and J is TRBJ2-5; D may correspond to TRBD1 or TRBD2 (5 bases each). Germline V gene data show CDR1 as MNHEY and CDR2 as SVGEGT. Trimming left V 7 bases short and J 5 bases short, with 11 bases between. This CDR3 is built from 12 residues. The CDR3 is CASTNRRETQYF. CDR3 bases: TGTGCCAGCACCAACAGGAGGGAGACCCAGTACTTC.

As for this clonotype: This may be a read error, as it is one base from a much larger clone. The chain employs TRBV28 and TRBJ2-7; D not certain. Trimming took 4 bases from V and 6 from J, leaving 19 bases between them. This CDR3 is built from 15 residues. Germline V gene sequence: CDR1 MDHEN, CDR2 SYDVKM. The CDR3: CASSSPLRRVAEQYF. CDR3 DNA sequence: TGTGCCAGCAGTTCCCCCTTGAGACGGGTCGCCGAGCAGTACTTC.

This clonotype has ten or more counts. Written as DNA, the CDR3 is TGTGCCAGCAGCTTTGCGACAGGGTCAACCTACGAGCAGTACTTC. It translates to CASSFATGSTYEQYF. The chain has TRBV5-5 and TRBJ2-7; 7 bases match TRBD1. Unmatched junction bases numbered 7, after V lost 2 bases and J lost 2 bases. The CDR3 extends over 15 amino acids. Germline V gives CDR1 SGHKS, CDR2 YYEKEE (reference sequence).

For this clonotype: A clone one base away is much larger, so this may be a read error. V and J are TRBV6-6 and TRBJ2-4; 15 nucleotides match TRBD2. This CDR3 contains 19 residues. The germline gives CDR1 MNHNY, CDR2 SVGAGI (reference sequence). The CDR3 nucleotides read TGTACCAGCAGGGATGGACTAGCGGGGGGGTCTTCGGCCAAAAACATTCAGTACTTC. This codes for CTSRDGLAGGSSAKNIQYF.

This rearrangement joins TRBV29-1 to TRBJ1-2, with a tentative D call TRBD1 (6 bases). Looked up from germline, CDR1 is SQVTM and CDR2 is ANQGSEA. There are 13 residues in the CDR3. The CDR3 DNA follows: TGCAGTACTCCAAGGGGGGATCGGGATGGCTACACCTTC. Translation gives CSTPRGDRDGYTF.